This T cell receptor beta chain was obtained from a study of blood T cells in healthy people across ages. CDR3 size: 15 residues. This clonotype was found a few times. One end of the junction fails to match germline, which may point to a read error. Together with a sample-barcoded 5' primer, a J-beta primer mix was included in a second PCR lasting about 6 to 11 cycles. TCRdb reprocessed the 5' RACE reads with MiXCR, giving one entry per CDR3 protein. The profile shows 650,000 to 950,000 distinct CDR3 sequences, roughly 44% of them singletons. This chain connects TRBV12-3 or TRBV12-4 to TRBJ2-4, with 9 bases identical to TRBD2. The sample taken for sequencing was blood. This sequence was found in a man aged 55 to 69 in good health. CDR3 in DNA: TGTGCCAGCAGTCTAGCGGGGTCGGCCAAAAACATTCAGTACTTC. Translating it yields CASSLAGSAKNIQYF.